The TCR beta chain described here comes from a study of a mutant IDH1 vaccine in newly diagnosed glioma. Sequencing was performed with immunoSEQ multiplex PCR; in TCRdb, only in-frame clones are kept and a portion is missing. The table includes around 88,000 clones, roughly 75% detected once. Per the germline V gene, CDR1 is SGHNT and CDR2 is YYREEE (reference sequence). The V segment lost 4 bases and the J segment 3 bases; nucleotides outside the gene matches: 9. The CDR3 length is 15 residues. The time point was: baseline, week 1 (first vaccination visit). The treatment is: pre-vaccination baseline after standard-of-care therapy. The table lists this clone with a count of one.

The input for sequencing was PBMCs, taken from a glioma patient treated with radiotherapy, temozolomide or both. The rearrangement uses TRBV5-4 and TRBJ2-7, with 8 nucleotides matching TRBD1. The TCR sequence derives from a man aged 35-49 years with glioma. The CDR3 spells CASSDRRQGIYEQYF. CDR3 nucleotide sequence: TGTGCCAGCAGCGACCGAAGACAGGGGATCTACGAGCAGTACTTC.